Included here is one T cell receptor beta chain sequence, with context. The data originate from a study of blood T cells in healthy people across ages. Each sample gave at least 6 million isolated PBMCs. PCR was performed a second time for about 7 to 12 cycles using a sample-barcoded 5' primer and a J-beta primer mix. Tagging of each cDNA molecule was performed by a template-switch adaptor with 12 random nucleotides. TCRdb redid the calling of the 5' RACE reads with MiXCR, one entry per CDR3 protein. This sample has around 690,000 distinct CDR3 sequences, with roughly 58% found just once. V lost 6 bases and J 1 base, leaving 17 bases between the germline ends. The CDR3 is 15 amino acids. Per the germline V gene, CDR1 is DFQATT and CDR2 is SNEGSKA (reference sequence).

The chain employs TRBV20-1 and TRBJ2-3; D is unclear. The origin of this receptor is a man between 60 and 75 years old in good health. Sequenced material: blood. The CDR3 DNA follows: TGCAGTGCGGAATTACCTACTATTCGCACAGATACGCAGTATTTT. It encodes CSAELPTIRTDTQYF.